These T cell receptor beta chains were read from a single sample in a study of blood T cell repertoires in COVID-19. Profiled with immunoSEQ multiplex PCR; TCRdb holds only in-frame clones, not every one. This table holds about 180,000 clones, approximately 80% found once. The sample was PBMCs or T cells enriched from blood (not recorded which). These receptors were taken from a man in his 60s who had been exposed to COVID-19. The CDR3 runs from the conserved cysteine through the conserved F or W. The D gene is left open where the match is weak. The listing skips clone size in some rows; elsewhere it reads once, few, many or a size class.

d_call: TRBD1
clone_size: .
v_call: TRBV2
j_call: TRBJ1-5
cdr3_aa: CASRAGTGHQPQHF
cdr3_nt: TGTGCCAGCAGAGCCGGGACAGGACATCAGCCCCAGCATTTT

d_call: .
clone_size: few
v_call: TRBV19
j_call: TRBJ2-3
cdr3_aa: CASSLPMGRTDTQYF
cdr3_nt: TGTGCCAGTAGTCTGCCGATGGGGCGCACAGATACGCAGTATTTT

d_call: TRBD1
clone_size: .
v_call: TRBV9
j_call: TRBJ2-7
cdr3_aa: CASSVGGQGEPVQYF
cdr3_nt: TGTGCCAGCAGCGTAGGAGGGCAGGGGGAACCCGTACAGTACTTC

d_call: TRBD2
clone_size: .
v_call: TRBV27
j_call: TRBJ2-2
cdr3_aa: CASSVLAGGSGELFF
cdr3_nt: TGTGCCAGCAGTGTACTAGCGGGAGGGTCCGGGGAGCTGTTTTTT

d_call: .
clone_size: .
v_call: TRBV11-3
j_call: TRBJ2-2
cdr3_aa: CASSLDGQAAGELFF
cdr3_nt: TGTGCCAGCAGCTTAGATGGGCAGGCTGCCGGGGAGCTGTTTTTT

d_call: TRBD1
clone_size: .
v_call: TRBV5-1
j_call: TRBJ1-3
cdr3_aa: CASSVGQGGSGNTIYF
cdr3_nt: TGCGCCAGCAGCGTGGGACAGGGGGGCTCTGGAAACACCATATATTTT

d_call: TRBD2
clone_size: .
v_call: TRBV7-3
j_call: TRBJ2-1
cdr3_aa: CASSPLAGGFDNEQFF
cdr3_nt: TGTGCCAGCAGCCCCCTAGCGGGAGGGTTTGACAATGAGCAGTTCTTC

d_call: TRBD2
clone_size: .
v_call: TRBV14
j_call: TRBJ2-3
cdr3_aa: CASSQDIAGGPTDTQYF
cdr3_nt: TGTGCCAGCAGCCAAGATATAGCGGGAGGGCCCACAGATACGCAGTATTTT

d_call: TRBD2
clone_size: few
v_call: TRBV11-2
j_call: TRBJ2-7
cdr3_aa: CASSLESGRSYEQYF
cdr3_nt: TGTGCCAGCAGCTTAGAGAGCGGGAGGTCCTACGAGCAGTACTTC

d_call: TRBD2
clone_size: .
v_call: TRBV3-1/TRBV3-2
j_call: TRBJ2-1
cdr3_aa: CASSQVAGGGNEQFF
cdr3_nt: TGTGCCAGCAGCCAAGTAGCGGGAGGAGGGAATGAGCAGTTCTTC

d_call: .
clone_size: .
v_call: TRBV30
j_call: TRBJ1-3
cdr3_aa: CAWKPRDTIYF
cdr3_nt: TGTGCCTGGAAGCCCAGGGACACCATATATTTT

d_call: .
clone_size: few
v_call: TRBV25-1
j_call: TRBJ1-1
cdr3_aa: CASSESKGSGTEAFF
cdr3_nt: TGTGCCAGCAGTGAATCAAAGGGGTCGGGCACTGAAGCTTTCTTT

d_call: .
clone_size: .
v_call: TRBV4-2
j_call: TRBJ1-6
cdr3_aa: CASSQAQGEGSPLHF
cdr3_nt: TGTGCCAGCAGCCAAGCTCAAGGCGAGGGTTCACCCCTCCACTTT

d_call: .
clone_size: .
v_call: TRBV9
j_call: TRBJ2-2
cdr3_aa: CASSAASASTGELFF
cdr3_nt: TGTGCCAGCAGCGCCGCTAGCGCCAGCACCGGGGAGCTGTTTTTT

d_call: TRBD1
clone_size: .
v_call: TRBV7-3
j_call: TRBJ2-7
cdr3_aa: CASSLKGTGGSYEQYF
cdr3_nt: TGTGCCAGCAGCTTAAAAGGGACAGGGGGCTCCTACGAGCAGTACTTC

d_call: TRBD2
clone_size: many
v_call: TRBV6-2/TRBV6-3
j_call: TRBJ2-2
cdr3_aa: CASSSNLGLAENTGELFF
cdr3_nt: TGTGCCAGCAGTTCTAATCTAGGACTAGCGGAGAACACCGGGGAGCTGTTTTTT